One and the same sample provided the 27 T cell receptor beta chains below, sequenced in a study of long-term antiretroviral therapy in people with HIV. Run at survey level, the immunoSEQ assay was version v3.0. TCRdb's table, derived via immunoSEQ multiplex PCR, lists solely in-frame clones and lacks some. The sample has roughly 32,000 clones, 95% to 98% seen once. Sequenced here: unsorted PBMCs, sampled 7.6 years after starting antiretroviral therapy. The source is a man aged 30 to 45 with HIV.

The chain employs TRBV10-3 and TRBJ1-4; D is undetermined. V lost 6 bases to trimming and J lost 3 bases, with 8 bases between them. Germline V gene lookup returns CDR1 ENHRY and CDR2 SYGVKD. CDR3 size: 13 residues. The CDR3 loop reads CAIRGAPNEKLFF. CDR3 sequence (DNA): TGTGCCATCAGGGGCGCGCCTAATGAAAAACTGTTTTTT.

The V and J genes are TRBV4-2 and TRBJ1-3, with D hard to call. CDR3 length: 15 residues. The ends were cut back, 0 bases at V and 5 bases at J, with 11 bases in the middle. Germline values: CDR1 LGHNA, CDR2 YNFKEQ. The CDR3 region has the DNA TGTGCCAGCAGCCAAGATAACAGCCCAAGAAACACCATATATTTT. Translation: CASSQDNSPRNTIYF.

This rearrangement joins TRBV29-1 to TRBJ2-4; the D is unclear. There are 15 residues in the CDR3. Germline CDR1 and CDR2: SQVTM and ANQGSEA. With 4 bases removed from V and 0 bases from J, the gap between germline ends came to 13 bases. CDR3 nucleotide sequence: TGCAGCGTTGGCCTTAGGCTGGAAGCCAAAAACATTCAGTACTTC. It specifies CSVGLRLEAKNIQYF.

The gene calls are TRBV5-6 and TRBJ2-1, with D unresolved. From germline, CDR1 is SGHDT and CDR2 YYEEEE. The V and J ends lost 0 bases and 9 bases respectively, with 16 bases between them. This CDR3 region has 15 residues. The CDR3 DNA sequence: TGTGCCAGCAGCTTGGGAGTACCCGTGGGTAGTGAGCAGTTCTTC. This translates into CASSLGVPVGSEQFF.

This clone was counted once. Here the CDR3 reads CASSVTGEGREQYF. The DNA for the CDR3 is TGTGCCAGCAGCGTGACAGGGGAAGGGCGCGAGCAGTACTTC. The rearrangement links TRBV9 to TRBJ2-7; 8 bases line up with TRBD1. The V gene's germline CDR1 is SGDLS and CDR2 YYNGEE. The CDR3 has 14 amino acids. The ends lost 2 bases at V and 6 bases at J; junction bases unmatched: 7.

The CDR3 loop reads CASSLTPGRSYEQYF. CDR3 bases: TGTGCCAGCAGCTTAACCCCCGGCAGATCCTACGAGCAGTACTTC. V gene TRBV7-2 combines with J gene TRBJ2-7; D is undetermined. The CDR3 covers 15 residues. V lost 2 bases and J lost 1, with 12 bases in between. Germline values: CDR1 SGHTA, CDR2 FQGNSA.

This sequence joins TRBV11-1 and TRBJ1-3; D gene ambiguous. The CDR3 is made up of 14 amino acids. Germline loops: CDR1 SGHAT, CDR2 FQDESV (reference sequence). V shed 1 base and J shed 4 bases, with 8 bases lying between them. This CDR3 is CASSLGSEGNTIYF. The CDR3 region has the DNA TGTGCCAGCAGCTTAGGCTCGGAAGGAAACACCATATATTTT.

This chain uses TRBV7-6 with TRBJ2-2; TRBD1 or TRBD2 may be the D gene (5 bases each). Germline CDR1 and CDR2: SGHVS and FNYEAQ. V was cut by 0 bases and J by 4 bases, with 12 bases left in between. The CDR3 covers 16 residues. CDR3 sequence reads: CASSLATSGSTGELFF. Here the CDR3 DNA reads TGTGCCAGCAGCTTAGCGACCTCAGGGAGCACCGGGGAGCTGTTTTTT.

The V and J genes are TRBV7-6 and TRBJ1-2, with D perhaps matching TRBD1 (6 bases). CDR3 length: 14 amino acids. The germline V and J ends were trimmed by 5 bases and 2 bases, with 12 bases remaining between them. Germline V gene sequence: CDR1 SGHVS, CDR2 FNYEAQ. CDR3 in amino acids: CASSPRGGNYGYTF. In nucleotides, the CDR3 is TGTGCCAGCAGCCCCCGGGGGGGCAACTATGGCTACACCTTC.

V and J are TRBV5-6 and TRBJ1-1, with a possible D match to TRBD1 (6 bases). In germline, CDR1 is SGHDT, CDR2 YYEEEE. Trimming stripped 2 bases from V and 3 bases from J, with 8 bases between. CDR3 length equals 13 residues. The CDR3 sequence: CASSLGGDTEAFF. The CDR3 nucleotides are TGTGCCAGCAGCTTAGGGGGTGACACTGAAGCTTTCTTT.

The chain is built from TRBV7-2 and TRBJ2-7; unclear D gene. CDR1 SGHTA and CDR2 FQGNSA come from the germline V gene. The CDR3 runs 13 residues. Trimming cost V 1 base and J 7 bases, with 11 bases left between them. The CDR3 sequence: CASSLERVSEQYF. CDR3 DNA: TGTGCCAGCAGCTTAGAACGGGTCTCGGAGCAGTACTTC.

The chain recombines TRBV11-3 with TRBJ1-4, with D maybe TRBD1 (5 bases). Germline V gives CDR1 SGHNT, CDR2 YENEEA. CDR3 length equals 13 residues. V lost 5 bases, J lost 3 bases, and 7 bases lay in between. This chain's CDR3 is CASSLGPNEKLFF. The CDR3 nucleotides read TGTGCCAGCAGCCTGGGGCCTAATGAAAAACTGTTTTTT.

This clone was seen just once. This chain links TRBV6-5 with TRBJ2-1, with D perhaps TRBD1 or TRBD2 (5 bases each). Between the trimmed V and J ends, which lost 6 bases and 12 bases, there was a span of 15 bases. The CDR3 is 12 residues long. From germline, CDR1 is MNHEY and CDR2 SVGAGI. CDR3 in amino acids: CASSPQGELQFF. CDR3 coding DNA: TGTGCCAGCAGCCCCCAAGGGGAGTTGCAGTTCTTC.

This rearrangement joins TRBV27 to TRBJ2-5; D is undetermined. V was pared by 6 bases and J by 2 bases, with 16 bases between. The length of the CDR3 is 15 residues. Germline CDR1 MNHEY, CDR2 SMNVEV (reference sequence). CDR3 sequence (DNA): TGTGCCAGCAGCCTGGCTTCCGGGTCTCAAGAGACCCAGTACTTC. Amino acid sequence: CASSLASGSQETQYF.

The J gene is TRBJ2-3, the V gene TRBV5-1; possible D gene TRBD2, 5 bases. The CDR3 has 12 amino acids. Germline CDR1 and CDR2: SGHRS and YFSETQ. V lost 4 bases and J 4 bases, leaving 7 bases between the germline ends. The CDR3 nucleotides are TGCGCCAGCAGCCCGGACTCAGATACGCAGTATTTT. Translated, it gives CASSPDSDTQYF.

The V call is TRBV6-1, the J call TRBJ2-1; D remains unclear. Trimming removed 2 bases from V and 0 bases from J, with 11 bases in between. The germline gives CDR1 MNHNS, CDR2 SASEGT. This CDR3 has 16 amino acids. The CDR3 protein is CASSETDLFSYNEQFF. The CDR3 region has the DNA TGTGCCAGCAGTGAAACTGATCTATTCTCCTACAATGAGCAGTTCTTC.

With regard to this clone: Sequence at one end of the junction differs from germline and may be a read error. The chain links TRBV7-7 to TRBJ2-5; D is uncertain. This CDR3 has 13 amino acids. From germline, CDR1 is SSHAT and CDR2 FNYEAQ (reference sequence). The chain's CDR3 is CASSRRSQETQYF. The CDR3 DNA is TGTGCTAGCAGCCGGCGGAGCCAAGAGACCCAGTACTTC.

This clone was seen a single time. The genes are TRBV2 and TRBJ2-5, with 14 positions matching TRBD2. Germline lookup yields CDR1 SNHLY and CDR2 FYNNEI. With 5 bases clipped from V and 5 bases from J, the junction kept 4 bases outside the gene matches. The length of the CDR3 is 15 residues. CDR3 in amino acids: CASSPGLAGVETQYF. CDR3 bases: TGTGCCAGCAGTCCGGGACTAGCGGGAGTTGAGACCCAGTACTTC.

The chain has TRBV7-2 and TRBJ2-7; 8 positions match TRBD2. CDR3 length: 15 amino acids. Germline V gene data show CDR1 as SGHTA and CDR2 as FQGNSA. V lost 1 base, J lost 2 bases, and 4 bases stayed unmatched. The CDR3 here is CASSLDYGRAYEQYF. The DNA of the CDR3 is TGTGCCAGCAGCTTAGATTACGGGAGGGCCTACGAGCAGTACTTC. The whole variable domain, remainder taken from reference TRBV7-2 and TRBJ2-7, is GAGVSQSPSNKVTEKGKDVELRCDPISGHTALYWYRQSLGQGLEFLIYFQGNSAPDKSGLPSDRFSAERTGGSVSTLTIQRTQQEDSAVYLCASSLDYGRAYEQYFGPGTRLTVT.

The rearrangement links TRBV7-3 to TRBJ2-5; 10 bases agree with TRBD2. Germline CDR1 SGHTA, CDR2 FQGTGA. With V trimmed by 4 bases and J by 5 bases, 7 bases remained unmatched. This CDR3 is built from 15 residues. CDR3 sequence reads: CASSSLAGEWETQYF. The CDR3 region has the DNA TGTGCCAGCAGCTCCCTAGCGGGAGAGTGGGAGACCCAGTACTTC.

The CDR3 protein is CASSLGSSNEQFF. CDR3 in DNA: TGTGCCAGCAGCTTAGGCAGCTCTAACGAGCAGTTCTTC. The chain recombines TRBV7-3 with TRBJ2-1; D remains ambiguous. This CDR3 has 13 residues. Germline values: CDR1 SGHTA, CDR2 FQGTGA. Trimming took 2 bases from V and 10 from J, leaving 12 bases between them.

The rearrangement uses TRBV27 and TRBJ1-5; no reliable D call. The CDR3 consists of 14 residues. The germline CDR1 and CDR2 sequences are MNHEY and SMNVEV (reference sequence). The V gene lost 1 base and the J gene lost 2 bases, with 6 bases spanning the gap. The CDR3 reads CASSLFGGNQPQHF. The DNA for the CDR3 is TGTGCCAGCAGTTTATTCGGAGGCAATCAGCCCCAGCATTTT.

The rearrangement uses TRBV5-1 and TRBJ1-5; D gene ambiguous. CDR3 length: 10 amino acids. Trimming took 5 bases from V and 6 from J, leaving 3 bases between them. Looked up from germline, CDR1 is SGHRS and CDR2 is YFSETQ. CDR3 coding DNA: TGCGCCAGCAGTGGTCAGCCCCAGCATTTT. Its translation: CASSGQPQHF.

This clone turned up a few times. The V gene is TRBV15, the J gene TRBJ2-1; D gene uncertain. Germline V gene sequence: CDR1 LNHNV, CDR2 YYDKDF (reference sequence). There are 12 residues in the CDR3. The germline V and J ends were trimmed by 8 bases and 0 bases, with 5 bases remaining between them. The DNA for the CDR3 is TGTGCCACCTCAAGCTCCTACAATGAGCAGTTCTTC. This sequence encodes CATSSSYNEQFF. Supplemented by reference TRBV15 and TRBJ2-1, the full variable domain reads DAMVIQNPRYQVTQFGKPVTLSCSQTLNHNVMYWYQQKSSQAPKLLFHYYDKDFNNEADTPDNFQSRRPNTSFCFLDIRSPGLGDTAMYLCATSSSYNEQFFGPGTRLTVL.

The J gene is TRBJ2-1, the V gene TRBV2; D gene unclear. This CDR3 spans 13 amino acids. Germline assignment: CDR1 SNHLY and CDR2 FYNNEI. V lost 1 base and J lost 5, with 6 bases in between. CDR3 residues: CASSEVRHNEQFF. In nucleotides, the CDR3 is TGTGCCAGCAGTGAAGTTAGGCACAATGAGCAGTTCTTC. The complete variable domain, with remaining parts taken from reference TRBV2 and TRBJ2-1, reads EPEVTQTPSHQVTQMGQEVILRCVPISNHLYFYWYRQILGQKVEFLVSFYNNEISEKSEIFDDQFSVERPDGSNFTLKIRSTKLEDSAMYFCASSEVRHNEQFFGPGTRLTVL.

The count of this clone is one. CDR3 sequence: CASSSSIISGYTF. In DNA, the CDR3 is TGTGCCAGCAGCTCCTCTATTATCTCTGGCTACACCTTC. The chain joins TRBV7-3 to TRBJ1-2; no definite D call. There are 13 residues in the CDR3. Germline V gene lookup returns CDR1 SGHTA and CDR2 FQGTGA. V was cut by 4 bases and J by 7 bases, with 13 bases left in between.

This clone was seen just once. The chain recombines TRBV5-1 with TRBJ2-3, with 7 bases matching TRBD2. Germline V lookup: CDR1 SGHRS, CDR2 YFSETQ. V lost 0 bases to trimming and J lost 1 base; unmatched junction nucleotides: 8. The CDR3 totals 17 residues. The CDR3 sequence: CASSLGLAATGTDTQYF. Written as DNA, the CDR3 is TGCGCCAGCAGCTTGGGTCTAGCGGCGACCGGCACAGATACGCAGTATTTT.